This T cell receptor (beta chain) was recovered during a study of shared clonotypes between healthy human individuals. The wider study: The study drew on a couple of women and a few men aged 18 to 49 as donors. Study observations and caveats: Four donors shared about 4.8% of their naive CD4 clonotypes.

A remark on this clone: Its antigen is not identified.

Assay runs were performed at deep level. TCRdb's table, derived via immunoSEQ multiplex PCR, lists solely in-frame clones and lacks some. Among about 680,000 clones listed, 60% to 80% were seen once. This clonotype was sampled from a woman in her twenties or thirties in good health. Material for sequencing was memory CD4+ T cells sorted from blood. Subset given: CD45RA-negative fraction.

The CDR3 nucleotides are TGTGCCAGCAGCTTAGGGCAGGGGGAACAAGAGACCCAGTACTTC. The encoded protein is CASSLGQGEQETQYF. The rearrangement links TRBV11-3 to TRBJ2-5; 7 nucleotides line up with TRBD1. J gave up 2 bases and V 1 base, and 4 bases lay outside the gene matches. The length of the CDR3 is 15 residues. In germline, CDR1 is SGHNT, CDR2 YENEEA.